The clone carrying this T cell receptor (beta chain) was seen at least ten times. Its target is unknown. V lost 1 base to trimming and J lost 3 bases, with 10 bases between them. Germline V gene sequence: CDR1 DFQATT, CDR2 SNEGSKA (reference sequence). CDR3 length: 14 amino acids. This record belongs to a study of identical twins. Study-wide findings and caveats: Not following the same donors, the study drew its conclusions from cross-sectional statistical analysis. Abundant beta clonotypes from cord blood bore fewer insertions; memory repertoires lacked this pattern. Partial confounding of zero-insertion analyses by invariant MAIT and iNKT cells was possible.

TCRdb processed the 5' RACE reads anew with MiXCR; each CDR3 protein has one entry. The sample has hundreds of thousands of distinct CDR3 sequences, approximately 8.5% seen once; the top ten hold roughly 2%. The data also belong to a second study, concerning yellow fever vaccine responses in identical twins. That paper states: Twins reportedly had a vaccine T cell response that seemed partly convergent, partly personalized.

The sequence was collected from a woman between 18 and 30 years old in good health. The sequenced material came from memory (CD45RO+) T cells sorted from blood. V usage is TRBV20-1 and J usage is TRBJ2-1, with D unresolved. The CDR3 DNA follows: TGCAGTGCTAGAGGTACTGATTTCTACAATGAGCAGTTCTTC. Amino acids: CSARGTDFYNEQFF.